This T cell receptor beta chain was identified during a study of T cells in Graves' hyperthyroidism and ophthalmopathy (dated by TCRdb to 2018 to 2020). A note on the overall study: Peripheral blood samples were taken at initial diagnosis, before any treatment was given. For training and testing, the 100 or so patients in the discovery cohort were randomly divided in a 7:3 ratio. After sampling, hyperthyroidism patients received methimazole starting at 30 mg daily, and ophthalmopathy patients received high-dose intravenous methylprednisolone. In addition, the study compared T-cell repertoires in thyroid tissue and in blood from roughly 6 Graves' hyperthyroidism patients. TCR Vbeta CDR3 sequencing of approximately 140 peripheral blood samples (under 45 ophthalmopathy, 75 to 85 hyperthyroidism and around 17 progressor patients) is reported in the paper. A discovery cohort of roughly 100 patients, roughly 40 with Graves' ophthalmopathy and 57 with stable Graves' hyperthyroidism, was used to find distinguishing TCR V-J signatures. Prospective prediction of ophthalmopathy was tested in an independent validation cohort consisting of roughly 20 hyperthyroidism patients and some 15 patients who later progressed to ophthalmopathy. What the authors observed across the whole study: In validation, progression to ophthalmopathy was predicted by the model with approximately 67% sensitivity and 72% to 85% specificity, a median of approximately 7.1 months before onset. Sample size was not statistically predetermined, and blinding of investigators to group allocation was not performed. Most expanded thyroid clonotypes (frequency above 0.001) were also detected in blood, a finding suggesting that blood repertoires may reflect thyroid immune responses. A 13 V-J signature model separated ophthalmopathy from stable hyperthyroidism, with nearly 90% sensitivity and 81% to 82% specificity in cross-validation and 80%/75% in testing.

TCR beta CDR3 regions were amplified from RNA transcripts. The TCR CDR3 was subjected to a first round of RT-PCR using the HTBI primer set and the Qiagen OneStep RT-PCR kit. Libraries were constructed in a second round of multiplex PCR, after which size selection and purification were carried out. The libraries were sequenced on an Illumina HiSeq2000 using paired-end 100 bp reads. On the study's bioinformatics: SOAPnuke was used to process the raw data, removing reads that contained adapters or uncalled bases, had a mean Phred below 15, or lacked an exact match to the constant primer or identifier. High-quality paired reads were merged using COPE v1.2.5, and each unique nucleotide sequence was defined as a clonotype. MiTCR v1.1 was used to align the clonotypes against IMGT TRBV, TRBD and TRBJ reference segments. The analysis included only V-J combinations with a frequency above 0.0001, which together covered 99% to 99.2% of the repertoires. The TCS score was defined as the ratio of F50 (clonal expansion) to E x V (chaos), calculated using BLOSUM62-based TCRdist between CDR3 peptides within each V-J. Welch's t-statistics and random forest reduced roughly 540 V-J features to about 13, which were used in a naive Bayes classifier (R e1071). The raw public reads went through TCRdb reprocessing: fastp at Q25, MiXCR clone calling, in-frame beta chains kept. Rows with a matching CDR3 protein are joined into one entry that keeps the most common DNA and genes. Clone size and V and J calls follow TCRdb, not the original study. The sample table lists about 350,000 distinct CDR3 sequences, around 13% of them with a count of one. The ten most abundant clones make up roughly 25% of the sample.

This clonotype was counted between two and nine times. Its antigen is unknown. Nothing much larger sits one base from this clone, and base qualities are not available. V is clipped by 2 bases and J by 15 bases, and the sequence between their germline boundaries is 23 bases long. The germline V gene (reference sequence) gives CDR1 as SEHNR and CDR2 as FQNEAQ. Including cysteine and phenylalanine, the CDR3 has 15 amino acids. The read is trimmed to its CDR3 DNA, 45 bases read in frame from base 1. Stable Graves' hyperthyroidism was defined as the absence of progression to ophthalmopathy over 18 months of follow-up. Hyperthyroidism patients were newly diagnosed, with disease duration under 2 months, and aged 18 to 65 years. Exclusion was applied to patients with uncontrolled infections, other autoimmune diseases, pregnancy or lactation. Diagnoses were based on clinical symptoms, serum thyroxine and TRAb, thyroid ultrasound and orbital computed tomography. PBMCs were isolated from 10 ml of fresh peripheral blood by Ficoll-Paque density gradient centrifugation. Total RNA was extracted using Trizol reagent, and RNA quality was assessed on an Agilent 2100 Bioanalyzer.

Recombination connected TRBV7-9 to TRBJ2-1; the D gene cannot be named for sure. The receptor was derived from a woman aged 25 to 45 with Graves' hyperthyroidism. The sample was blood. The nucleotides are TGTGCCAGCAGCTTATTCCCGAGTATGAGTAGGTACGGGTTCTTC. Its protein product is CASSLFPSMSRYGFF. The variable domain in full, with residues beyond the CDR3 obtained from the reference TRBV7-9 and TRBJ2-1 genes, is DTGVSQNPRHKITKRGQNVTFRCDPISEHNRLYWYRQTLGQGPEFLTYFQNEAQLEKSRLLSDRFSAERPKGSFSTLEIQRTEQGDSAMYLCASSLFPSMSRYGFFGPGTRLTVL.